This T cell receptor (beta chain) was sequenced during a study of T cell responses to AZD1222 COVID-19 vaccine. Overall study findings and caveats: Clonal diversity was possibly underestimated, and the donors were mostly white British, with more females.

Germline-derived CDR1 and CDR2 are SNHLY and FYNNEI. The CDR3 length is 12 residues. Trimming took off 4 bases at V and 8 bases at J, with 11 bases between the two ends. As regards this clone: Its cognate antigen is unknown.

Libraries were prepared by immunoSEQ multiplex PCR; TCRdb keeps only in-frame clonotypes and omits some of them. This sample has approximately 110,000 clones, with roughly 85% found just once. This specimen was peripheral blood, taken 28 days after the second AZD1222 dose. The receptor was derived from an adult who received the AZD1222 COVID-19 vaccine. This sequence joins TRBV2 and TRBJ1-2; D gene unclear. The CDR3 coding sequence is TGTGCCAGCAGTGTCGAGAACGGAGGCTACACCTTC. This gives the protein CASSVENGGYTF.